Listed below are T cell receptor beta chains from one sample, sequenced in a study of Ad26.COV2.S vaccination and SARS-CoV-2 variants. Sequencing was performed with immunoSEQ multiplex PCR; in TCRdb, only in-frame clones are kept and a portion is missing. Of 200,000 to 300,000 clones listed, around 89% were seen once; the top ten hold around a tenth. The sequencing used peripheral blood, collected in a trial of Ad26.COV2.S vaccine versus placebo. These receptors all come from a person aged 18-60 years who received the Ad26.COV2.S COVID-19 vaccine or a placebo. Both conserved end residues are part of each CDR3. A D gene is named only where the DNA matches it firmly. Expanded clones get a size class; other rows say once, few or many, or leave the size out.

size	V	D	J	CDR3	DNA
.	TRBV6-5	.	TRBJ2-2	CASSNGGSNTGELFF	TGTGCCAGCAGTAATGGCGGGTCGAACACCGGGGAGCTGTTTTTT
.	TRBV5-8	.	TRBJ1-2	CASTMAPSNYGYTF	TGTGCCAGCACTATGGCCCCCTCTAACTATGGCTACACCTTC
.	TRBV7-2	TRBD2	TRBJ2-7	CASSPGGAGNYEQYF	TGTGCCAGCAGCCCCGGGGGGGCGGGGAACTACGAGCAGTACTTC
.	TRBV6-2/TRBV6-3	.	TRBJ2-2	CASSYSSANTGELFF	TGTGCCAGCAGTTACTCTAGCGCCAACACCGGGGAGCTGTTTTTT
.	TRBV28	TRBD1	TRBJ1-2	CASSIVGQGMNGYTF	TGTGCCAGCAGTATCGTGGGACAGGGGATGAATGGCTACACCTTC
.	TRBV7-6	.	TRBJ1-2	CASSLGAGGAGAEYNYGYTF	TGTGCCAGCAGCTTAGGCGCGGGGGGGGCAGGGGCCGAATACAACTATGGCTACACCTTC
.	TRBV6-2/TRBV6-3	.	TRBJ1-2	CASSYSQVLGYTF	TGTGCCAGCAGTTACTCCCAGGTTTTGGGCTACACCTTC
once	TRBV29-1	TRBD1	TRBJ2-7	CSVLRQGDEQYF	TGCAGCGTTCTACGACAGGGCGACGAGCAGTACTTC
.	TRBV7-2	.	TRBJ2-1	CASSYGPNNEQFF	TGTGCCAGCAGCTACGGGCCCAACAATGAGCAGTTCTTC
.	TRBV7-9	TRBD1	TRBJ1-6	CASSLVGYRGNSPLHF	TGTGCCAGCAGCTTAGTTGGGTACAGGGGTAATTCACCCCTCCACTTT
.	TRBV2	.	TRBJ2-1	CASRPWTDGRGEQFF	TGTGCCAGCAGACCCTGGACGGACGGGCGGGGAGAGCAGTTCTTC
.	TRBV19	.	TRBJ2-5	CASSIAPGDRSGTQYF	TGTGCCAGTAGTATAGCCCCCGGAGACAGGAGTGGGACCCAGTACTTC
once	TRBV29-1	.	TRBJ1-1	CSVGFASLMNTEAFF	TGCAGCGTTGGGTTCGCTTCTTTAATGAACACTGAAGCTTTCTTT
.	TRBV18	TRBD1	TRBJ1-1	CASSPPRQGGRMKAFF	TGTGCCAGCTCACCACCCCGACAGGGCGGGAGGATGAAAGCTTTCTTT
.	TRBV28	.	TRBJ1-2	CASSLSVGNYGYTF	TGTGCCAGCAGTTTATCGGTAGGAAACTATGGCTACACCTTC
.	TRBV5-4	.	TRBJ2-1	CASSLESSYNEQFF	TGTGCCAGCAGCTTGGAGAGCTCCTACAATGAGCAGTTCTTC
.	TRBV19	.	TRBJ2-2	CASKEGPGSGELFF	TGTGCCAGTAAGGAGGGGCCCGGTTCTGGGGAGCTGTTTTTT
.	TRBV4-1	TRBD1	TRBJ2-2	CASTKGQGAAGELFF	TGCGCCAGCACCAAGGGACAGGGGGCGGCCGGGGAGCTGTTTTTT